Reported below is one T cell receptor (beta chain). The antigen is unknown. Given a much more abundant clone one base away, this may be a read error. This record belongs to a study of T cell repertoires in cytomegalovirus infection. Across the study: Public TCR beta signatures indicated both CMV infection and matching HLA type.

TCRdb called the reads again in MiXCR, with one record for every CDR3 protein. The sample contains approximately 390,000 distinct CDR3 sequences, roughly 34% of which appear only once. Findings of the study overall: The cumulative frequency of public TCR beta families identified carriers of CMV plus the relevant HLA.

Germline V gives CDR1 SGHTA, CDR2 FQGNSA. Trimming took 2 bases from V and 1 from J, leaving 5 bases between them. This CDR3 is 13 amino acids long. Source: cultured PBMCs, taken from culture after CMV antigen stimulation. This TCR came from a human donor in good health (CMV status not recorded). Some clones in this sample may be carry-over from other donors' samples. The chain has TRBV7-2 and TRBJ1-1; D is unresolved. The CDR3 sequence: CASSLLENTEAFF. The CDR3 region has the DNA TGTGCCAGCAGCTTACTGGAGAACACTGAAGCTTTCTTT.